The 31 T cell receptor beta chains given below trace back to one sample, sequenced in a study of shared clonotypes between healthy human individuals. The data were produced by immunoSEQ multiplex PCR, yet TCRdb's version contains in-frame clones alone and is incomplete. The table shows approximately 2.5 million clones, with approximately 94% occurring only once. Sample: naive CD4+ T cells sorted from blood. Subset defined: CD45RA+ positively selected. The source is a man between 18 and 35 years old in good health.

J is TRBJ2-5 and V is TRBV29-1; D not certain. The germline V and J ends were trimmed by 4 bases and 5 bases, with 14 bases remaining between them. The germline V gene encodes CDR1 SQVTM and CDR2 ANQGSEA. The CDR3 loop spans 13 amino acids. CDR3 loop: CSVVSGFGETQYF. CDR3 bases: TGCAGCGTTGTTTCGGGTTTTGGGGAGACCCAGTACTTC.

In DNA form, the CDR3 reads TGTGCCAGCAGCAAAGATCGAGAGGGACTAGAGACCGGGGAGCTGTTTTTT. This encodes CASSKDREGLETGELFF. This chain uses TRBV21-1 with TRBJ2-2; the table's D call, TRBD2, was not checked against the DNA. TRBV21-1 is assigned pseudogene status. The CDR3 covers 17 residues.

In regard to this clone: The sample has other DNA sequences that encode this CDR3 too. The genes are TRBV5-4 and TRBJ2-5; D is possibly TRBD2 (6 bases). This CDR3 region has 13 residues. Deletions cut 4 bases from V and 1 base from J, with 8 bases between. In germline, CDR1 is SGHNT, CDR2 YYREEE (reference sequence). CDR3 region: CASSLGLQETQYF. In DNA form, the CDR3 reads TGTGCCAGCAGCCTGGGACTCCAAGAGACCCAGTACTTC.

As to this clone: The same CDR3 also results from other DNA sequences found in this sample. This chain connects TRBV6-5 to TRBJ2-2; D might be TRBD2 (6 bases). The germline V and J ends were trimmed by 1 base and 5 bases, with 8 bases remaining between them. Germline CDR1 MNHEY, CDR2 SVGAGI. CDR3 length: 14 amino acids. The DNA for the CDR3 is TGTGCCAGCAGTTACTTGGCGGGGACCGGGGAGCTGTTTTTT. Translated: CASSYLAGTGELFF.

The rearrangement uses TRBV19 and TRBJ2-1; D gene unclear. V was trimmed by 3 bases and J by 7 bases, leaving 16 bases between them. CDR3 length: 15 amino acids. CDR1 LNHDA and CDR2 SQIVND come from the germline V gene (reference sequence). The CDR3 reads CASSMLGRAFNEQFF. The CDR3 nucleotides read TGTGCCAGTAGTATGTTAGGAAGGGCATTTAATGAGCAGTTCTTC.

The rearrangement joins TRBV5-1 to TRBJ2-3; 7 nucleotides agree with TRBD1. V was clipped by 7 bases and J by 1 base; unmatched bases: 9. Germline-derived CDR1 and CDR2 are SGHRS and YFSETQ. The length of the CDR3 is 15 residues. CDR3 sequence (DNA): TGCGCCAGCGGACCGCGGACAGGCGGCACAGATACGCAGTATTTT. It is translated as CASGPRTGGTDTQYF.

The chain recombines TRBV6-5 with TRBJ2-5; D remains ambiguous. With 2 bases removed from V and 5 bases from J, the gap between germline ends came to 15 bases. The CDR3 is 15 residues long. Germline-derived CDR1 and CDR2 are MNHEY and SVGAGI. CDR3 in amino acids: CASSYDRKPPETQYF. CDR3 sequence (DNA): TGTGCCAGCAGTTACGATCGGAAGCCGCCGGAGACCCAGTACTTC.

The chain links TRBV5-4 to TRBJ1-1; 7 nucleotides agree with TRBD1. The germline V gene has CDR1 SGHNT and CDR2 YYREEE (reference sequence). V shed 1 base, J shed 1 base, and the junction held 4 bases outside the gene matches. The CDR3 spans 15 residues. CDR3 residues: CASSLPGTANTEAFF. In DNA, the CDR3 is TGTGCCAGCAGCTTGCCCGGGACAGCGAACACTGAAGCTTTCTTT.

This chain links TRBV6-6 with TRBJ1-5; possible D gene TRBD1, 5 bases. The CDR3 loop spans 15 amino acids. Germline V gives CDR1 MNHNY, CDR2 SVGAGI (reference sequence). V lost 8 bases to trimming and J lost 1 base, with 15 bases between them. CDR3 region: CASSYYRDSNQPQHF. The CDR3 nucleotides read TGTGCCAGCTCGTATTATCGGGACAGCAATCAGCCCCAGCATTTT.

The chain is built from TRBV5-5 and TRBJ2-7; D is uncertain. With 4 bases removed from V and 2 bases from J, the gap between germline ends came to 13 bases. The length of the CDR3 is 14 residues. Germline V CDR1 and CDR2: SGHKS, YYEKEE (reference sequence). CDR3 sequence (DNA): TGTGCCAGCAGCGTCGACGACGGACCCTACGAGCAGTACTTC. Translation: CASSVDDGPYEQYF.

This chain uses TRBV9 with TRBJ2-1, with 8 nucleotides matching TRBD2. Germline-derived CDR1 and CDR2 are SGDLS and YYNGEE. This CDR3 has 13 amino acids. V trimming: 6 bases; J trimming: 11 bases; junction bases outside the gene matches: 10. CDR3 bases: TGTGCCAGCAACCCGGGAGGGAGTGGAAAGCAGTTCTTC. This sequence encodes CASNPGGSGKQFF. Complete variable domain (other parts from reference TRBV9 and TRBJ2-1): DSGVTQTPKHLITATGQRVTLRCSPRSGDLSVYWYQQSLDQGLQFLIQYYNGEERAKGNILERFSAQQFPDLHSELNLSSLELGDSALYFCASNPGGSGKQFFGPGTRLTVL.

A single count supports this clone. At the DNA level, this CDR3 is encoded by other sequences in the same sample as well. The chain has TRBV7-9 and TRBJ2-3; 12 bases are shared with TRBD2. Per the germline V gene, CDR1 is SEHNR and CDR2 is FQNEAQ (reference sequence). Germline trimming cut 4 bases from V and 4 bases from J; bases unmatched to any gene: 3. This CDR3 has 15 residues. CDR3 in DNA: TGTGCCAGCAGCTCTAGCGGGAGGGCCCCAGATACGCAGTATTTT. As protein: CASSSSGRAPDTQYF.

V is TRBV9 and J is TRBJ1-1, with 8 bases identical to TRBD1. This CDR3 region has 14 residues. Germline CDR1 reads SGDLS; CDR2 reads YYNGEE. V shed 3 bases, J shed 1 base, and the junction held 2 bases outside the gene matches. The CDR3: CASSAGTGNTEAFF. CDR3 bases: TGTGCCAGCAGCGCGGGGACAGGGAACACTGAAGCTTTCTTT. The full variable domain, rest sourced from reference TRBV9 and TRBJ1-1, is DSGVTQTPKHLITATGQRVTLRCSPRSGDLSVYWYQQSLDQGLQFLIQYYNGEERAKGNILERFSAQQFPDLHSELNLSSLELGDSALYFCASSAGTGNTEAFFGQGTRLTVV.

The chain uses TRBV2 and TRBJ1-1; possibly TRBD1 for D (5 bases). Germline loops: CDR1 SNHLY, CDR2 FYNNEI. Trimming left V 0 bases short and J 12 bases short, with 17 bases between. This CDR3 has 14 amino acids. The DNA of the CDR3 is TGTGCCAGCAGTGAAGCGCGGGGGTCCTCTGGACCTTTCTTT. Translation gives CASSEARGSSGPFF.

This rearrangement joins TRBV30 to TRBJ1-2; 7 bases match TRBD1. CDR3 length: 13 residues. Germline V gives CDR1 GTSNPN, CDR2 SVGIG (reference sequence). The V segment lost 8 bases and the J segment 7 bases; nucleotides outside the gene matches: 13. The CDR3 loop is CAGHPGGIGGYTF. The CDR3 DNA is TGTGCCGGTCATCCAGGGGGTATAGGTGGCTACACCTTC.

V and J are TRBV7-2 and TRBJ2-1, with 12 nucleotides matching TRBD2. The CDR3 covers 16 residues. V shed 5 bases and J 7 bases; nucleotides not matched to a gene: 9. Germline values: CDR1 SGHTA, CDR2 FQGNSA. The CDR3 nucleotides read TGTGCCAGCAGCCCGGTCGGGACTAGCGGGTTGAATGAGCAGTTCTTC. Its translation is CASSPVGTSGLNEQFF.

The chain has TRBV7-5 and TRBJ1-2. TRBV7-5 is annotated as a pseudogene. The CDR3 has 13 amino acids. CDR3: CASASGASGGYTF. DNA for the CDR3: TGTGCCAGCGCGTCCGGAGCTAGTGGGGGCTACACCTTC.

This clone was counted once. The J gene is TRBJ1-4, the V gene TRBV30, with 8 bases that match TRBD1. Per germline, CDR1 GTSNPN and CDR2 SVGIG (reference sequence). J lost 8 bases, V lost 3 bases, and 2 bases had no gene match. This CDR3 contains 12 residues. CDR3: CAWRGTGEKLFF. The CDR3, as DNA: TGTGCCTGGAGGGGGACAGGCGAAAAACTGTTTTTT.

This chain links TRBV10-3 with TRBJ2-4, with TRBD2 matching 10 bases. With V trimmed by 10 bases and J by 1 base, 13 bases remained unmatched. The CDR3 contains 17 residues. CDR1 and CDR2 from the germline V gene are ENHRY and SYGVKD. In DNA, the CDR3 is TGTGCCACCGGGTTGATAGCGGGAGGCGGGGCCAAAAACATTCAGTACTTC. This sequence encodes CATGLIAGGGAKNIQYF.

This chain uses TRBV7-6 with TRBJ1-6, with a weak D call TRBD1 (6 bases). The ends were cut back, 1 base at V and 2 bases at J, with 15 bases in the middle. CDR1 and CDR2 from the germline V gene are SGHVS and FNYEAQ. The CDR3 runs 18 residues. The CDR3: CASSLGQGKGTYNSPLHF. The CDR3 region has the DNA TGTGCCAGCAGCTTAGGTCAGGGGAAGGGCACCTATAATTCACCCCTCCACTTT.

The chain couples TRBV7-2 to TRBJ1-4; D unresolved. The V end lost 0 bases, the J end lost 8 bases, and 7 bases lay between the germline ends. Germline V CDR1 and CDR2: SGHTA, FQGNSA. CDR3 size: 13 residues. Here the CDR3 DNA reads TGTGCCAGCAGCTTAGCGCTTAGCGAAAAACTGTTTTTT. It codes for CASSLALSEKLFF.

The chain has TRBV7-8 and TRBJ2-2; the D call may be TRBD1 or TRBD2 (5 bases each). V lost 4 bases and J 4 bases, leaving 16 bases between the germline ends. The V gene's germline CDR1 is SGHVS and CDR2 FQNEAQ. This CDR3 region has 16 residues. CDR3 amino acids: CASSSVLQGATGELFF. The DNA of the CDR3 is TGTGCCAGCAGCTCGGTCCTCCAGGGAGCCACCGGGGAGCTGTTTTTT.

This chain links TRBV7-6 with TRBJ2-3; 9 bases line up with TRBD2. CDR1 is SGHVS, CDR2 FNYEAQ, per germline. CDR3 size: 15 residues. With 5 bases clipped from V and 1 base from J, the junction kept 4 bases outside the gene matches. The CDR3 loop is CASSPSGARTDTQYF. CDR3 in DNA: TGTGCCAGCAGCCCTAGCGGGGCACGCACAGATACGCAGTATTTT.

This chain connects TRBV2 to TRBJ1-5; a possible D gene is TRBD1 (6 bases). The CDR3 runs 16 residues. Germline V CDR1 and CDR2: SNHLY, FYNNEI. V lost 2 bases, J lost 3 bases, and 14 bases lay in between. The CDR3 DNA is TGTGCCAGCAGTGAAACGGGCACAGGGCTCAATCAGCCCCAGCATTTT. It codes for CASSETGTGLNQPQHF.

This CDR3 is CASSENPGHSVGEVAKNIQYF. The CDR3 bases are TGTGCCAGCAGTGAAAACCCCGGACATTCGGTAGGCGAAGTAGCCAAAAACATTCAGTACTTC. This chain connects TRBV6-1 to TRBJ2-4; maybe TRBD1 (5 bases). CDR1 is MNHNS, CDR2 SASEGT, per germline. V shed 2 bases and J shed 0 bases, with 26 bases lying between them. There are 21 residues in the CDR3.

The table lists this clone with a count of one. CDR3 in DNA: TGTGCCAGCAGCCCAGGGGCGGGAGCGACTAATGAGCAGTTCTTC. Translating gives CASSPGAGATNEQFF. This chain joins TRBV7-2 and TRBJ2-1; the D gene is possibly TRBD2 (7 bases). The CDR3 extends over 15 amino acids. Trimming pared 5 bases from V and 7 bases from J, leaving 18 bases between. Germline lookup yields CDR1 SGHTA and CDR2 FQGNSA.

The chain has TRBV27 and TRBJ1-4; D remains ambiguous. Deletions cut 0 bases from V and 8 bases from J, with 13 bases between. The CDR3 covers 15 residues. Looked up from germline, CDR1 is MNHEY and CDR2 is SMNVEV (reference sequence). This chain's CDR3 is CASSLSNLVGEKLFF. Here the CDR3 DNA reads TGTGCCAGCAGTTTATCCAACCTGGTCGGGGAAAAACTGTTTTTT. The entire variable domain, with the rest obtained from reference TRBV27 and TRBJ1-4, is as follows: EAQVTQNPRYLITVTGKKLTVTCSQNMNHEYMSWYRQDPGLGLRQIYYSMNVEVTDKGDVPEGYKVSRKEKRNFPLILESPSPNQTSLYFCASSLSNLVGEKLFFGSGTQLSVL.

This chain connects TRBV11-2 to TRBJ2-3, with TRBD1 matching over 8 bases. The CDR3 loop spans 16 amino acids. CDR1 and CDR2 (germline): SGHAT, FQNNGV. After removal of 5 bases from V and 4 bases from J, the junction contained 11 bases not matched to a gene. CDR3 sequence (DNA): TGTGCCAGCAGCCCAAATGGACAGGGAGCCTCAGATACGCAGTATTTT. Translating it yields CASSPNGQGASDTQYF.

The chain employs TRBV30 and TRBJ1-2; 7 bases map to TRBD1. CDR1 GTSNPN and CDR2 SVGIG come from the germline V gene (reference sequence). There are 14 residues in the CDR3. The V segment lost 4 bases and the J segment 7 bases; nucleotides outside the gene matches: 12. Written as DNA, the CDR3 is TGTGCCTGGAAGACAGGGCCCTGGCTCCTTGGCTACACCTTC. It codes for CAWKTGPWLLGYTF. Variable domain in full (rest from reference TRBV30 and TRBJ1-2): SQTIHQWPATLVQPVGSPLSLECTVEGTSNPNLYWYRQAAGRGLQLLFYSVGIGQISSEVPQNLSASRPQDRQFILSSKKLLLSDSGFYLCAWKTGPWLLGYTFGSGTRLTVV.

This chain joins TRBV9 and TRBJ2-3, with D possibly called TRBD1 or TRBD2 (6 bases each). This CDR3 is 14 amino acids long. Germline V gene data show CDR1 as SGDLS and CDR2 as YYNGEE. Trimming left V 4 bases short and J 4 bases short, with 13 bases between. CDR3 coding DNA: TGTGCCAGCAGCCCGAGGGGGGAGTCAGATACGCAGTATTTT. It is translated as CASSPRGESDTQYF. The full variable domain, with the rest looked up from reference TRBV9 and TRBJ2-3, is DSGVTQTPKHLITATGQRVTLRCSPRSGDLSVYWYQQSLDQGLQFLIQYYNGEERAKGNILERFSAQQFPDLHSELNLSSLELGDSALYFCASSPRGESDTQYFGPGTRLTVL.

The CDR3 region is CASSRGLAGEETQYF. Written as DNA, the CDR3 is TGTGCCAGCAGCAGGGGACTAGCGGGAGAAGAGACCCAGTACTTC. The V gene is TRBV5-4, the J gene TRBJ2-5, with 14 bases identical to TRBD2. V dropped 4 bases and J dropped 3; count of bases not matched to a gene: 2. Germline CDR1 reads SGHNT; CDR2 reads YYREEE (reference sequence). CDR3 size: 15 residues. The entire variable domain, with the rest obtained from reference TRBV5-4 and TRBJ2-5, is as follows: ETGVTQSPTHLIKTRGQQVTLRCSSQSGHNTVSWYQQALGQGPQFIFQYYREEENGRGNFPPRFSGLQFPNYSSELNVNALELDDSALYLCASSRGLAGEETQYFGPGTRLLVL.